One and the same sample provided the 7 T cell receptor beta chains below, sequenced in a study of beta chain features in type 1 diabetes. Antigen specificity for these receptors is unknown. Points from the study as a whole: Moderately but significantly shorter TCRB CDR3s were found in Type 1 diabetes patients in all four CD4+ subsets.

Expressed TCRB transcripts were sequenced, since all the RNA that had been isolated was reverse transcribed. TCRdb's copy holds only in-frame clones and misses some; the assay was immunoSEQ multiplex PCR. The sample records about 650,000 clones, roughly 12% being singletons. Sequenced input: naive CD4+ T cells from blood. The receptor set was obtained from a man younger than 40 with type 1 diabetes.

The rearrangement links TRBV7-3 to TRBJ1-6; D might be TRBD1 (6 bases). Germline assignment: CDR1 SGHTA and CDR2 FQGTGA. This CDR3 is 15 amino acids long. The germline V and J ends were trimmed by 4 bases and 9 bases, with 16 bases remaining between them. The CDR3 nucleotides are TGTGCCAGCAGCTCTGATCCAGGGGCCAGTTCACCCCTCCACTTT. It specifies CASSSDPGASSPLHF.

This clone has more than one count but fewer than ten. The rearrangement uses TRBV6-1 and TRBJ1-5; D is unclear. This CDR3 is built from 15 residues. The germline V gene encodes CDR1 MNHNS and CDR2 SASEGT. V was trimmed by 11 bases and J by 4 bases, leaving 21 bases between them. CDR3 region: CAANDSPLQNQPQHF. Here the CDR3 DNA reads TGTGCCGCAAATGATAGTCCGTTACAGAATCAGCCCCAGCATTTT.

J is TRBJ2-7 and V is TRBV5-6, with 9 bases aligning to TRBD2. Trimming took 4 bases from V and 0 from J; bases not matched to a gene: 8. The CDR3 runs 16 residues. CDR1 and CDR2 from the germline V gene are SGHDT and YYEEEE. The CDR3 region has the DNA TGTGCCAGCAGCCCGAGTTCAGCGGGGGGCTCCTACGAGCAGTACTTC. This translates into CASSPSSAGGSYEQYF.

This clone has a handful of counts. This chain uses TRBV27 with TRBJ2-7, with TRBD2 matching over 12 bases. The germline gives CDR1 MNHEY, CDR2 SMNVEV (reference sequence). The V and J ends lost 4 bases and 3 bases, in that order; junction bases with no gene match: 4. The CDR3 spans 15 residues. CDR3 amino acids: CASSSSGLAGYEQYF. The CDR3 coding sequence is TGTGCCAGCAGTTCCTCGGGACTAGCGGGCTACGAGCAGTACTTC.

This clone has more than one count but fewer than ten. The rearrangement links TRBV9 to TRBJ2-5, with D possibly matching TRBD2 (5 bases). This CDR3 region has 16 residues. Trimming pared 4 bases from V and 1 base from J, leaving 17 bases between. Germline CDR1 is SGDLS and CDR2 is YYNGEE. CDR3 DNA sequence: TGTGCCAGCAGCATCCACATTGACGGGATCCAAGAGACCCAGTACTTC. As protein: CASSIHIDGIQETQYF.

There are a few counts of this clone. This chain links TRBV5-1 with TRBJ1-5, with D possibly TRBD1 on 5 matching bases. This CDR3 has 15 amino acids. Trimming removed 0 bases from V and 5 bases from J, with 12 bases in between. Per the germline V gene, CDR1 is SGHRS and CDR2 is YFSETQ. CDR3 sequence reads: CASSLGQGAHQPQHF. The CDR3 DNA reads as TGCGCCAGCAGCTTGGGTCAAGGGGCCCATCAGCCCCAGCATTTT.

This sequence joins TRBV5-1 and TRBJ2-2; D remains ambiguous. The ends were cut back, 5 bases at V and 0 bases at J, with 14 bases in the middle. CDR3 size: 16 residues. Germline loops: CDR1 SGHRS, CDR2 YFSETQ. CDR3 amino acids: CASSLRRRANTGELFF. The CDR3 DNA reads TGCGCCAGCAGTTTAAGACGGAGAGCGAACACCGGGGAGCTGTTTTTT.